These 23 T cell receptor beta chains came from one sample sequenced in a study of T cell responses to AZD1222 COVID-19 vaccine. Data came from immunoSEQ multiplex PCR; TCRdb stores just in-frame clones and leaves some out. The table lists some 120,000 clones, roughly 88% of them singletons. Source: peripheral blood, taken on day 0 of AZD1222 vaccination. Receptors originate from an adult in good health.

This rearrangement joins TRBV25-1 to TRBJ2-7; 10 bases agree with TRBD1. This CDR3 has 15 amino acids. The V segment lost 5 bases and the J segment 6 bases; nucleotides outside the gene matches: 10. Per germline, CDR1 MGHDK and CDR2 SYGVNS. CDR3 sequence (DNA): TGTGCCAGCAGTCCGACGGGACAGGGGTTTGGCGAGCAGTACTTC. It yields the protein CASSPTGQGFGEQYF.

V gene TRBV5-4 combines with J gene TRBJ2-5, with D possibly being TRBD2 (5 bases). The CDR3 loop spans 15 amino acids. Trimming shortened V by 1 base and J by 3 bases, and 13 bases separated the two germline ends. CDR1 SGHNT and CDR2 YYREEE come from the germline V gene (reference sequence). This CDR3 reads CASSLRRTEEETQYF. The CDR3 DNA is TGTGCCAGCAGCTTGAGGAGGACCGAAGAAGAGACCCAGTACTTC. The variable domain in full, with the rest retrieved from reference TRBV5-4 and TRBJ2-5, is ETGVTQSPTHLIKTRGQQVTLRCSSQSGHNTVSWYQQALGQGPQFIFQYYREEENGRGNFPPRFSGLQFPNYSSELNVNALELDDSALYLCASSLRRTEEETQYFGPGTRLLVL.

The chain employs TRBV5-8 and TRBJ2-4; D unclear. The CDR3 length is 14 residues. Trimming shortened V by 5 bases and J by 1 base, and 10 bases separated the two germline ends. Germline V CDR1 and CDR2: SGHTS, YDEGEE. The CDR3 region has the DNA TGTGCCAGCAGTTCCCACGGGGCCAAAAACATTCAGTACTTC. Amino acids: CASSSHGAKNIQYF.

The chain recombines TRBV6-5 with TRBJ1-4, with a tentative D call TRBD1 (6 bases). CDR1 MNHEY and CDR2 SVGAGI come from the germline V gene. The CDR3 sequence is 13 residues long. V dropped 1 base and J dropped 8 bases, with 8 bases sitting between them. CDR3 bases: TGTGCCAGCAGTTACTACGACAGGGAAAAACTGTTTTTT. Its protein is CASSYYDREKLFF.

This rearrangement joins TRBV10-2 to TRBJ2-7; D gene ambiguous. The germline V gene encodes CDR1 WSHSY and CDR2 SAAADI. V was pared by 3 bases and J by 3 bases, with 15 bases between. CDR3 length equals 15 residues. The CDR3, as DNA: TGCGCCAGCAGTGATGGTGGCTTCGCATACTACGAGCAGTACTTC. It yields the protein CASSDGGFAYYEQYF.

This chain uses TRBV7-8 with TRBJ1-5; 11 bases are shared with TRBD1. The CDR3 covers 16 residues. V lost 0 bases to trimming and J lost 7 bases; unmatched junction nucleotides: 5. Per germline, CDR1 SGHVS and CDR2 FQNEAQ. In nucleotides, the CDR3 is TGTGCCAGCAGCTTAGCCGGGACAGGGGGTAAGCAGCCCCAGCATTTT. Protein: CASSLAGTGGKQPQHF.

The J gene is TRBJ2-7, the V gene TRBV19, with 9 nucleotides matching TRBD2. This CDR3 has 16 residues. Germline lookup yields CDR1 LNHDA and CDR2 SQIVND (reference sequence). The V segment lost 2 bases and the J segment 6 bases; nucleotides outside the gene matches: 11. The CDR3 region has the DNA TGTGCCAGTAGTATAAATCCCAGCGGGAGGTCGGGCGAGCAGTACTTC. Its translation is CASSINPSGRSGEQYF.

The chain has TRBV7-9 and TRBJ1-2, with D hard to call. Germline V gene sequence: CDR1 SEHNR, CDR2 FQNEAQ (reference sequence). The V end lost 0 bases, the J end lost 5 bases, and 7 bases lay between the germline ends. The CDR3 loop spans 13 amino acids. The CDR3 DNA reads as TGTGCCAGCAGCTTAGCGTCTGGGTATGGCTACACCTTC. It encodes CASSLASGYGYTF.

Written as DNA, the CDR3 is TGTGCCAGCAGCCAAGGAGGGACAGCGTATGGCTACACCTTC. It specifies CASSQGGTAYGYTF. The J gene is TRBJ1-2, the V gene TRBV4-2, with 7 nucleotides matching TRBD1. The CDR3 runs to 14 residues. The V gene's germline CDR1 is LGHNA and CDR2 YNFKEQ. J lost 5 bases, V lost 1 base, and 4 bases had no gene match.

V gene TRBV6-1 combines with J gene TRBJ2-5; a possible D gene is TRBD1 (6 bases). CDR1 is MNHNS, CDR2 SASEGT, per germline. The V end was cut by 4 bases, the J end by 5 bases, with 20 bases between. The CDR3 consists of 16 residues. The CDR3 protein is CASSGRDNSLRETQYF. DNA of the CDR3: TGTGCCAGCAGTGGCCGGGACAACAGCCTCCGGGAGACCCAGTACTTC.

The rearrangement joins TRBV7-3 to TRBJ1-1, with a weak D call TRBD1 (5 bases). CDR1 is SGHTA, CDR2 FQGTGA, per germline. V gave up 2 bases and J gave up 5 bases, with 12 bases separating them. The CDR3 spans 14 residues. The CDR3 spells CASSLFGGRTEAFF. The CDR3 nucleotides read TGTGCCAGCAGCTTATTCGGGGGGAGGACTGAAGCTTTCTTT.

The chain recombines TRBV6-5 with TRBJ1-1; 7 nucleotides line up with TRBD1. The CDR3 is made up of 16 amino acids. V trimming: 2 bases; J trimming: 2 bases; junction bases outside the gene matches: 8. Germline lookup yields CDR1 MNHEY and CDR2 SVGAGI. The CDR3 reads CASSYVGTAKNTEAFF. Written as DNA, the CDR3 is TGTGCCAGCAGTTACGTCGGGACAGCTAAAAACACTGAAGCTTTCTTT.

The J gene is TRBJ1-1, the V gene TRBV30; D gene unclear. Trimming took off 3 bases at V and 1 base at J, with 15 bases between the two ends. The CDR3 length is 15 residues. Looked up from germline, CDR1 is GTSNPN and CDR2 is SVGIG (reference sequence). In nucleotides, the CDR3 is TGTGCCTGGAGCGGGCCCGGTTATGGGAACACTGAAGCTTTCTTT. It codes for CAWSGPGYGNTEAFF. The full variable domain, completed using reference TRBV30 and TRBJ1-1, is SQTIHQWPATLVQPVGSPLSLECTVEGTSNPNLYWYRQAAGRGLQLLFYSVGIGQISSEVPQNLSASRPQDRQFILSSKKLLLSDSGFYLCAWSGPGYGNTEAFFGQGTRLTVV.

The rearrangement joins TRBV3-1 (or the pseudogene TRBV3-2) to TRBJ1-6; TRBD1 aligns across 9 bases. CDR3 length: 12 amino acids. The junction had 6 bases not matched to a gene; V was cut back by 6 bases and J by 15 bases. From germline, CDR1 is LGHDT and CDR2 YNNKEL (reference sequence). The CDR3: CASSRDRAHLHF. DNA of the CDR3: TGTGCCAGCAGTCGGGACAGGGCTCACCTCCACTTT.

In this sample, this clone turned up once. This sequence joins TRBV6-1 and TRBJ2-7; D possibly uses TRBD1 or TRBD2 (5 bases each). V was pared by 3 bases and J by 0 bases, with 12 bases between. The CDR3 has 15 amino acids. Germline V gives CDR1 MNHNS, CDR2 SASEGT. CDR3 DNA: TGTGCCAGCAGTGACCGGGACGGACTCTCCTACGAGCAGTACTTC. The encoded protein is CASSDRDGLSYEQYF.

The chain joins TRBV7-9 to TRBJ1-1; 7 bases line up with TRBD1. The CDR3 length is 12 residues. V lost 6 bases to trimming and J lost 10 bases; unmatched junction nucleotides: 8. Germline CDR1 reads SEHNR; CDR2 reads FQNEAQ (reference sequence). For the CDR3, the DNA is TGTGCCAGCAGTCCAGGGAGACAGGGAGCTTTCTTT. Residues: CASSPGRQGAFF.

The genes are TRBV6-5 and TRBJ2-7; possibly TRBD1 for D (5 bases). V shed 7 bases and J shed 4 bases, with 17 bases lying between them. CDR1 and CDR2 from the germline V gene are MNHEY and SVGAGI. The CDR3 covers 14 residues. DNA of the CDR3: TGTGCCAGCACCAGGGCAGAGCAAATTTACGAGCAGTACTTC. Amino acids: CASTRAEQIYEQYF.

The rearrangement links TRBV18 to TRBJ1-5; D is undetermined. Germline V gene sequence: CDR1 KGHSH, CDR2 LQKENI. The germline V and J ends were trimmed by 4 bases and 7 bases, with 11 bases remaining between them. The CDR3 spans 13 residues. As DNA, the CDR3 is TGTGCCAGCTCACAGATGGTGAAGCAGCCCCAGCATTTT. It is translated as CASSQMVKQPQHF.

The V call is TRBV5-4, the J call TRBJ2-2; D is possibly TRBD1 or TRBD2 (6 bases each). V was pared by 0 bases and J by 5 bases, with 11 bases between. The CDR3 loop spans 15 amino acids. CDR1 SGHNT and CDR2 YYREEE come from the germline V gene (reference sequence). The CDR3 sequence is CASSLEGGGTGELFF. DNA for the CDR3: TGTGCCAGCAGCTTGGAGGGGGGCGGAACCGGGGAGCTGTTTTTT.

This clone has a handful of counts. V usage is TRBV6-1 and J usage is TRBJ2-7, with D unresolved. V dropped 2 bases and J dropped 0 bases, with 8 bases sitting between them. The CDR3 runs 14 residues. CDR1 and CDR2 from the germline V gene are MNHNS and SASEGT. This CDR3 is CASSELYSSYEQYF. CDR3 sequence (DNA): TGTGCCAGCAGTGAACTGTATAGCTCCTACGAGCAGTACTTC.

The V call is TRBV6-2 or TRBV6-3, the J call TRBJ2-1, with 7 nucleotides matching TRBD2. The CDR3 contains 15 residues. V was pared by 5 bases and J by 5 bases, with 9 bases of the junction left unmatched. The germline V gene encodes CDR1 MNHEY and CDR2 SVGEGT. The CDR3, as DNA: TGTGCCAGCAGTCCCCGCAGCGCGGGAGACAATGAGCAGTTCTTC. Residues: CASSPRSAGDNEQFF.

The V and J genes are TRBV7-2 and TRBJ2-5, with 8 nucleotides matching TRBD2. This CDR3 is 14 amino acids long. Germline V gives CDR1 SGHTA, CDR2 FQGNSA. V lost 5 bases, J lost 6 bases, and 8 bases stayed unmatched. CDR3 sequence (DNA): TGTGCCAGCAGCCCAGCGGGAGTTGGGAAGACCCAGTACTTC. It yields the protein CASSPAGVGKTQYF.

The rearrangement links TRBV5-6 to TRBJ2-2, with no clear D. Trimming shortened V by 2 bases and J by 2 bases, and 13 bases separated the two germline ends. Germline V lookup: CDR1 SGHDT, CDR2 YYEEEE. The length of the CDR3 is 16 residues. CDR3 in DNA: TGTGCCAGCAGCTTAGGCCCAGCCCGTAACACCGGGGAGCTGTTTTTT. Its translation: CASSLGPARNTGELFF.